The rows below give T cell receptor beta chains drawn from one sample of a study of blood T cell repertoires in COVID-19. The repertoire was sequenced with immunoSEQ multiplex PCR; TCRdb's copy has only in-frame clones and lacks some. The sample has about 80,000 clones; over 70% are singletons. The sample was peripheral blood. These TCRs come from a human donor in a cohort sampled during active COVID-19. CDR3s include the opening cysteine and the closing phenylalanine or tryptophan. The order of the fields is V gene, clone size, D gene, J gene, CDR3 protein, CDR3 DNA. D genes are given only for firm matches. Clone size is shown for a subset of rows, as once, few, many or a class of expanded clone.

v_call: TRBV7-9
clone_size: .
d_call: TRBD2
j_call: TRBJ2-7
cdr3_aa: CASTRAGGEQYF
cdr3_nt: TGTGCCAGCACCCGGGCCGGGGGGGAGCAGTACTTC

v_call: TRBV2
clone_size: few
d_call: .
j_call: TRBJ2-1
cdr3_aa: CASSVLAYNEQFF
cdr3_nt: TGTGCCAGCAGTGTGTTAGCCTACAATGAGCAGTTCTTC

v_call: TRBV24-1
clone_size: once
d_call: TRBD1
j_call: TRBJ2-5
cdr3_aa: CATSEPGTGQETQYF
cdr3_nt: TGTGCCACCAGTGAACCCGGGACAGGGCAAGAGACCCAGTACTTC

v_call: TRBV18
clone_size: .
d_call: TRBD2
j_call: TRBJ2-5
cdr3_aa: CASSPGLAGVEETQYF
cdr3_nt: TGTGCCAGCTCACCAGGACTAGCGGGAGTCGAGGAGACCCAGTACTTC

v_call: TRBV3-1/TRBV3-2
clone_size: .
d_call: TRBD2
j_call: TRBJ2-3
cdr3_aa: CASSPPGLAGGDTQYF
cdr3_nt: TGTGCCAGCAGCCCACCGGGACTAGCGGGAGGGGATACGCAGTATTTT

v_call: TRBV15
clone_size: .
d_call: .
j_call: TRBJ1-1
cdr3_aa: CATSRVWSDKAEAFF
cdr3_nt: TGTGCCACCAGCAGAGTCTGGTCGGACAAAGCTGAGGCTTTCTTT

v_call: TRBV30
clone_size: .
d_call: .
j_call: TRBJ2-1
cdr3_aa: CAWSVRLDNEQFF
cdr3_nt: TGTGCCTGGAGTGTGCGGTTAGACAATGAGCAGTTCTTC

v_call: TRBV28
clone_size: medium-sized
d_call: TRBD1
j_call: TRBJ1-2
cdr3_aa: CASSSPLRTGSANYGYTF
cdr3_nt: TGTGCCAGCAGTTCTCCGCTGCGGACAGGGTCAGCCAACTATGGCTACACCTTC

v_call: TRBV7-9
clone_size: few
d_call: TRBD1
j_call: TRBJ1-3
cdr3_aa: CASSLGQTSGNTIYF
cdr3_nt: TGTGCCAGCAGCTTGGGACAGACCTCTGGAAACACCATATATTTT

v_call: TRBV10-3
clone_size: .
d_call: .
j_call: TRBJ1-6
cdr3_aa: CAISESDKLNSPLHF
cdr3_nt: TGTGCCATCAGTGAGTCCGACAAGCTAAATTCACCCCTCCACTTT

v_call: TRBV27
clone_size: .
d_call: TRBD1
j_call: TRBJ1-6
cdr3_aa: CASRTGTGVSPLHF
cdr3_nt: TGTGCCAGCAGAACCGGGACAGGGGTTTCACCCCTCCACTTT

v_call: TRBV19
clone_size: .
d_call: TRBD1
j_call: TRBJ2-5
cdr3_aa: CASSTGQGFGETQYF
cdr3_nt: TGTGCCAGTAGTACCGGACAGGGCTTTGGAGAGACCCAGTACTTC

v_call: TRBV18
clone_size: .
d_call: .
j_call: TRBJ2-1
cdr3_aa: CASSPRSVYNEQFF
cdr3_nt: TGTGCCAGCTCACCTAGGAGCGTCTACAATGAGCAGTTCTTC

v_call: TRBV7-8
clone_size: .
d_call: TRBD2
j_call: TRBJ2-3
cdr3_aa: CASSLASSGESTDTQYF
cdr3_nt: TGTGCCAGCAGCTTAGCGTCGAGCGGGGAGAGCACAGATACGCAGTATTTT

v_call: TRBV5-1
clone_size: .
d_call: .
j_call: TRBJ1-4
cdr3_aa: CASSLGSQGREKLFF
cdr3_nt: TGCGCCAGCAGCTTGGGGTCCCAGGGGCGTGAAAAACTGTTTTTT

v_call: TRBV14
clone_size: .
d_call: .
j_call: TRBJ2-5
cdr3_aa: CASSQDSPRGQETQYF
cdr3_nt: TGTGCCAGCAGCCAAGATTCGCCGCGGGGCCAAGAGACCCAGTACTTC

v_call: TRBV18
clone_size: .
d_call: .
j_call: TRBJ2-3
cdr3_aa: CASSPRDIGTDTQYF
cdr3_nt: TGTGCCAGCTCACCCCGGGACATAGGCACAGATACGCAGTATTTT

v_call: TRBV11-2
clone_size: .
d_call: TRBD2
j_call: TRBJ2-5
cdr3_aa: CASSLGPAGSQGETQYF
cdr3_nt: TGTGCCAGCAGCTTAGGACCAGCGGGGTCTCAAGGGGAGACCCAGTACTTC

v_call: TRBV18
clone_size: .
d_call: .
j_call: TRBJ2-1
cdr3_aa: CASSSQSGLSYNEQFF
cdr3_nt: TGTGCCAGCTCATCCCAAAGCGGCCTTTCCTACAATGAGCAGTTCTTC

v_call: TRBV27
clone_size: .
d_call: TRBD2
j_call: TRBJ2-3
cdr3_aa: CASSFRREARSQYF
cdr3_nt: TGTGCCAGCAGTTTTCGGCGGGAGGCTCGTTCGCAGTATTTT

v_call: TRBV12-5
clone_size: .
d_call: .
j_call: TRBJ1-2
cdr3_aa: CASGSTGILPDGYTF
cdr3_nt: TGTGCTAGTGGTTCTACAGGGATACTTCCCGATGGCTACACCTTC

v_call: TRBV11-2
clone_size: .
d_call: TRBD1
j_call: TRBJ2-3
cdr3_aa: CASSLEGWDRYTDTQYF
cdr3_nt: TGTGCCAGCAGCTTAGAAGGGTGGGACAGATATACAGATACGCAGTATTTT

v_call: TRBV7-6
clone_size: .
d_call: .
j_call: TRBJ2-2
cdr3_aa: CASSPDYTNTGELFF
cdr3_nt: TGTGCCAGCAGCCCCGACTACACGAACACCGGGGAGCTGTTTTTT

v_call: TRBV6-5
clone_size: .
d_call: .
j_call: TRBJ1-2
cdr3_aa: CASSYSPGLGSGYTF
cdr3_nt: TGTGCCAGCAGTTACTCGCCAGGTCTTGGGTCGGGCTACACCTTC

v_call: TRBV3-1/TRBV3-2
clone_size: .
d_call: .
j_call: TRBJ1-2
cdr3_aa: CASSQDYRDYGYTF
cdr3_nt: TGTGCCAGCAGCCAAGATTACCGGGACTATGGCTACACCTTC

v_call: TRBV11-3
clone_size: .
d_call: .
j_call: TRBJ1-3
cdr3_aa: CASSFPDNSGNTIYF
cdr3_nt: TGTGCCAGCAGCTTCCCAGATAACTCTGGAAACACCATATATTTT

v_call: TRBV11-2
clone_size: .
d_call: .
j_call: TRBJ1-2
cdr3_aa: CASSPGDSIYGYTF
cdr3_nt: TGTGCCAGCAGCCCCGGGGATAGTATCTATGGCTACACCTTC